Described below is a single T cell receptor beta chain sequence and its context. Trimming at V came to 3 bases and at J to 5 bases, leaving 21 bases not matched to a gene. This CDR3 has 21 amino acids. Some clones are missing from TCRdb's copy, which holds only in-frame ones; the method was immunoSEQ multiplex PCR. This table holds tens of thousands of clones, around 93% found once. The record originates from a study of blood T cell repertoires in COVID-19. This TCR came from a man in his fifties with active COVID-19. The chain employs TRBV5-3 and TRBJ1-6; TRBD1 agrees at 9 bases. Being an ORF, TRBV5-3 has a function that is uncertain. Sequences were obtained from peripheral blood. The CDR3 reads CARSCLHPGTTGTGNNSPLHF. CDR3 nucleotides: TGTGCCAGAAGCTGCTTACATCCCGGAACAACCGGGACAGGGAATAATTCACCCCTCCACTTT.